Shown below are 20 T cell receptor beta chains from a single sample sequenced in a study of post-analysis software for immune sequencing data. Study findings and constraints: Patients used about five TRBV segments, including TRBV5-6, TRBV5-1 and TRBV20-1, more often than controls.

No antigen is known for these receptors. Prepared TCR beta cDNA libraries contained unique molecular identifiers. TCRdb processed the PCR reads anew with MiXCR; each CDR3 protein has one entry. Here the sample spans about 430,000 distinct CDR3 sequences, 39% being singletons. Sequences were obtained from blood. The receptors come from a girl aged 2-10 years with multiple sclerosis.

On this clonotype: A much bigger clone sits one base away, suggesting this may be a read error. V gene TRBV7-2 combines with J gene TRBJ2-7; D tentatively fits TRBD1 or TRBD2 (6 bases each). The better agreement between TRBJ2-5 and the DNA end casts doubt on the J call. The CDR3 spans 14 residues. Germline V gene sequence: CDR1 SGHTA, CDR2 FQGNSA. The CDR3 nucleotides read TGTGCCAACAGCCCTACGGGGGCGGAAGAGACCCAGTACTTC. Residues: CANSPTGAEETQYF.

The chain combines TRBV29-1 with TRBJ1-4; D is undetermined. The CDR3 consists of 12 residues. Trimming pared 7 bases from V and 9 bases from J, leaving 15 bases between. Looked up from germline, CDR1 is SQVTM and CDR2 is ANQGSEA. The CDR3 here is CSALTDSKKLFF. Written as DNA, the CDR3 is TGCAGCGCTTTAACGGATTCGAAAAAACTGTTTTTT.

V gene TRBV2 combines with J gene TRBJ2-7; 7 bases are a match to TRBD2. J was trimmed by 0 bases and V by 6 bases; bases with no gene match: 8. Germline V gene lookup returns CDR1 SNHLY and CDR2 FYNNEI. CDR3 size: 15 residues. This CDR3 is CASSAGAGLSYEQYF. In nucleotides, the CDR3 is TGTGCCAGCAGCGCCGGAGCGGGGCTCTCCTACGAGCAGTACTTC.

The CDR3 bases are TGTGCCAGCAGCTTAAGGAGCCTTGGGAGCTCCTACAATGAGCAGTTCTTC. Translating it yields CASSLRSLGSSYNEQFF. The rearrangement joins TRBV7-9 to TRBJ2-1; D perhaps matches TRBD2 (5 bases). V was clipped by 2 bases and J by 0 bases, with 14 bases between them. Germline V gene sequence: CDR1 SEHNR, CDR2 FQNEAQ (reference sequence). This CDR3 contains 17 residues.

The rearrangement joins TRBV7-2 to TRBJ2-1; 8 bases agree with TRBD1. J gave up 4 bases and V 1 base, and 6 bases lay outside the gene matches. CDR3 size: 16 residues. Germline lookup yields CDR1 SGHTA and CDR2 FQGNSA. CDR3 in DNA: TGTGCCAGCAGCTTAGTTTGGACAGGGTGGTACAATGAGCAGTTCTTC. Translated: CASSLVWTGWYNEQFF.

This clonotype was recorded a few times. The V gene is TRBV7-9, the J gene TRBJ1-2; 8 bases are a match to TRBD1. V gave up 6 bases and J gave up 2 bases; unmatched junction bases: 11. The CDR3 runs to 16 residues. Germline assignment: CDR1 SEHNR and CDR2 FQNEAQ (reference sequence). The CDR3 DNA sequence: TGTGCCAGCAGTCACGGGACAGGCTACGAAAACTATGGCTACACCTTC. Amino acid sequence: CASSHGTGYENYGYTF.

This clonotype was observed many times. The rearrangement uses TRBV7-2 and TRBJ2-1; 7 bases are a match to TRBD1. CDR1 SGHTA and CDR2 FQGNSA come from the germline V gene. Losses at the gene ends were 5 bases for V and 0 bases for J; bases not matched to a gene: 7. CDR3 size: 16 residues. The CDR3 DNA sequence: TGTGCCAGCAGCCGATCGACAGGGAGCTCCTACAATGAGCAGTTCTTC. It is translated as CASSRSTGSSYNEQFF.

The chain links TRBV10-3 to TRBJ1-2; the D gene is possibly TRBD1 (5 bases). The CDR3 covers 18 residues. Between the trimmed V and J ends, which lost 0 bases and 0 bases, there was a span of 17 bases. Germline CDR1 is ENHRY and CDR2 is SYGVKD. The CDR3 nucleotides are TGTGCCATCAGTGAGTCGGCTGGGGCCAGAACCACTAACTATGGCTACACCTTC. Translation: CAISESAGARTTNYGYTF.

CDR3: CSARGGQGAIDTQYF. CDR3 DNA sequence: TGCAGTGCTAGAGGTGGACAGGGGGCTATAGATACGCAGTATTTT. The chain carries TRBV20-1 and TRBJ2-3; 11 nucleotides line up with TRBD1. Germline CDR1 is DFQATT and CDR2 is SNEGSKA (reference sequence). Trimming cost V 1 base and J 5 bases; bases outside gene matches: 5. The CDR3 length is 15 residues.

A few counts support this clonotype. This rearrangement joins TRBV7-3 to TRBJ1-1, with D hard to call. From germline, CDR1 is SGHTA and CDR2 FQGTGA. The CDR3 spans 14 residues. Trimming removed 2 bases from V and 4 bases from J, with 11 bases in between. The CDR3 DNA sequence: TGTGCCAGCAGCTTATGGGGAAAGGCCACTGAAGCTTTCTTT. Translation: CASSLWGKATEAFF.

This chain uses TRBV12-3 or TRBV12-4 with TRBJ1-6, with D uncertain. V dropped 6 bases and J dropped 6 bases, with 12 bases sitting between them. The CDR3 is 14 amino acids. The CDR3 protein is CASRPDGVNSPLHF. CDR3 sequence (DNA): TGTGCCAGCAGGCCGGACGGAGTTAATTCACCCCTCCACTTT.

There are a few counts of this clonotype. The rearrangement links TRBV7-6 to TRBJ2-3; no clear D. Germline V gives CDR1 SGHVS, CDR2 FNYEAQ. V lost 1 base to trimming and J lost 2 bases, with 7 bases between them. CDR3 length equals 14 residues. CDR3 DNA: TGTGCCAGCAGCTTAGTGGGAAACACAGATACGCAGTATTTT. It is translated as CASSLVGNTDTQYF.

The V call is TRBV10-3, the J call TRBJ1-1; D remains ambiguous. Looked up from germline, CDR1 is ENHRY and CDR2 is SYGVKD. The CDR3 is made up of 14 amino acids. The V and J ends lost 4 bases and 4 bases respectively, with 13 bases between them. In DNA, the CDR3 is TGTGCCATCAGTGGTTCTCGGGGTCGCACTGAAGCTTTCTTT. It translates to CAISGSRGRTEAFF.

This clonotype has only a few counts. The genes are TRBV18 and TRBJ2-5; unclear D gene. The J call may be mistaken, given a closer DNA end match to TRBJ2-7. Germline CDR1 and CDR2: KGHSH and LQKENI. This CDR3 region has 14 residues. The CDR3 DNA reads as TGTGCCAGCTCGGCAAACGGGCCCTCCTACGAGCAGTACTTC. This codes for CASSANGPSYEQYF.

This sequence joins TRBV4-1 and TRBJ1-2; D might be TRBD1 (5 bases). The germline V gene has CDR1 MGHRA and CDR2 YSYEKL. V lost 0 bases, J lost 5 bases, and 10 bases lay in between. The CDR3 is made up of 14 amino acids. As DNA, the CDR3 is TGCGCCAGCAGCCAAGAAAGTGAGGGGTATGGCTACACCTTC. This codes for CASSQESEGYGYTF.

The CDR3 is CASSVIGTSGKDEQFF. In nucleotides, the CDR3 is TGTGCCAGCAGCGTGATCGGGACTAGCGGGAAGGATGAGCAGTTCTTC. The chain recombines TRBV6-1 with TRBJ2-1, with 13 bases matching TRBD2. Germline V gives CDR1 MNHNS, CDR2 SASEGT. With 6 bases clipped from V and 8 bases from J, the junction kept 10 bases outside the gene matches. The CDR3 sequence is 16 residues long.

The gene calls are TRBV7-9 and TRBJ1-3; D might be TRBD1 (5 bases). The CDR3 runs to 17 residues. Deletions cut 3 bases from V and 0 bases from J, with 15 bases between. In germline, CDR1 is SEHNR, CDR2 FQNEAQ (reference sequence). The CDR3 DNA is TGTGCCAGCAGCTTCGGTCCCGGGGGTGGCTCTGGAAACACCATATATTTT. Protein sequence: CASSFGPGGGSGNTIYF.

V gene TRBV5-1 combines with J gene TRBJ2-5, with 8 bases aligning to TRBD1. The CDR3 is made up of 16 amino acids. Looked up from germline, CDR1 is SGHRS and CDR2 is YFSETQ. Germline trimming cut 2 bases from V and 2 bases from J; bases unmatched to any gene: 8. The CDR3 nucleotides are TGCGCCAGCAGCTTTACTCTACAGGGGGTGCAAGAGACCCAGTACTTC. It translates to CASSFTLQGVQETQYF.

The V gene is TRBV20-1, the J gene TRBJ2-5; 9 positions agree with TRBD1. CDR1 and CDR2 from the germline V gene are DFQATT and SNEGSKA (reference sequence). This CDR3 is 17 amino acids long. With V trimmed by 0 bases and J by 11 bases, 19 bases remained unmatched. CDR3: CSARDLRQGVPTWEQYF. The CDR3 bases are TGCAGTGCTAGAGATCTGAGACAGGGGGTACCCACCTGGGAGCAGTACTTC.

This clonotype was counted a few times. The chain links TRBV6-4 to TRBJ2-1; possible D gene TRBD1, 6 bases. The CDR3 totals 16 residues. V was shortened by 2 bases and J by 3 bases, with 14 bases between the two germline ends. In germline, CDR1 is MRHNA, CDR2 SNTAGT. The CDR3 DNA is TGTGCCAGCAGTGACCCTACCGGACAGAACTACAATGAGCAGTTCTTC. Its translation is CASSDPTGQNYNEQFF.